This entry features one T cell receptor (beta chain) sequence. Sequencing was performed with immunoSEQ multiplex PCR; in TCRdb, only in-frame clones are kept and a portion is missing. The sample yields about 380,000 clones, 90% seen once. This sample is drawn from a study of blood T cell repertoires in COVID-19. About the study: Whether acute or convalescent, the COVID-19 samples came from the United States, Italy and Spain. The analysed material was cDNA or gDNA that came from T cells, B-cell-depleted T cells, or PBMCs.

V lost 0 bases to trimming and J lost 1 base; unmatched junction nucleotides: 9. Germline V CDR1 and CDR2: SGDLS, YYNGEE. The CDR3 consists of 17 residues. The chain couples TRBV9 to TRBJ1-1; 7 positions match TRBD1. The clonotype originates from a man younger than 35 with active or convalescent COVID-19. The sequenced sample was peripheral blood. The CDR3 DNA reads TGTGCCAGCAGCGTAGTCGTCAGGGGGGCGAAGAACACTGAAGCTTTCTTT. Residues: CASSVVVRGAKNTEAFF.